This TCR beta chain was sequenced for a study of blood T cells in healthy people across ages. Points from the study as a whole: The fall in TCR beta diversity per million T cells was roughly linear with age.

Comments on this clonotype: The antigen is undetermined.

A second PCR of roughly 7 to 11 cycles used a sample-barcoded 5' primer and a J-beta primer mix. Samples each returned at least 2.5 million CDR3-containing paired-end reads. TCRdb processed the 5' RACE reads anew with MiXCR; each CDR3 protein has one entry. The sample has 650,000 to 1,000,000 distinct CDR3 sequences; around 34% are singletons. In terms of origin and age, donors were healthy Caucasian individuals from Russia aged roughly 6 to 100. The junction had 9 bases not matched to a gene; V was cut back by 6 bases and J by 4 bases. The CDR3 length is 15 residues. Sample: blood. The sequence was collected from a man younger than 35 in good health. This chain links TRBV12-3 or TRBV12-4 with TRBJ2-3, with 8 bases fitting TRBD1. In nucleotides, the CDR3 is TGTGCCAGCAGAAAAGGACAGGGTAGGGCAGATACGCAGTATTTT. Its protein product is CASRKGQGRADTQYF.